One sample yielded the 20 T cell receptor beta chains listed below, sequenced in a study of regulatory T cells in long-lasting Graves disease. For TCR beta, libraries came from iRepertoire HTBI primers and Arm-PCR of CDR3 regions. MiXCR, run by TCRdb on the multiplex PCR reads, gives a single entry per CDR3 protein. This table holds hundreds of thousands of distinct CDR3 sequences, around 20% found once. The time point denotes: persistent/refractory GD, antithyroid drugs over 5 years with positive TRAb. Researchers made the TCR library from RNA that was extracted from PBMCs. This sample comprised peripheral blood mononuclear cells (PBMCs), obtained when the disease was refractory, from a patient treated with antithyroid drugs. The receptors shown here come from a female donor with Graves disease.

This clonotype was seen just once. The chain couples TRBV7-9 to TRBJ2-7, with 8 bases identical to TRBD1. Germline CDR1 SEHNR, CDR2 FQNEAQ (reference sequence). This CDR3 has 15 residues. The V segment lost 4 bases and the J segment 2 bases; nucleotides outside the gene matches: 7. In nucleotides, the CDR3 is TGTGCCAGCAGCTCGGAACAGGGGGTGGCCTACGAGCAGTACTTC. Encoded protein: CASSSEQGVAYEQYF.

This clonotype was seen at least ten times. Here the CDR3 reads CASSLSGGNTEAFF. The CDR3 DNA reads as TGTGCCAGCAGTTTATCAGGGGGGAACACTGAAGCTTTCTTT. V usage is TRBV27 and J usage is TRBJ1-1; TRBD1 is a possible D gene (6 bases). Germline values: CDR1 MNHEY, CDR2 SMNVEV (reference sequence). The CDR3 is 14 residues long. The V and J ends lost 0 bases and 1 base respectively, with 6 bases between them.

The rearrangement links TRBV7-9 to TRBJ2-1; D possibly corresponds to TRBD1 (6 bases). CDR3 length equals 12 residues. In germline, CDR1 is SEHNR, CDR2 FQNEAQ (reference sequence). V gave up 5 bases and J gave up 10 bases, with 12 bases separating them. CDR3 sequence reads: CASSQDSHEQFF. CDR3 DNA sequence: TGTGCCAGCAGCCAGGACAGCCACGAGCAGTTCTTC.

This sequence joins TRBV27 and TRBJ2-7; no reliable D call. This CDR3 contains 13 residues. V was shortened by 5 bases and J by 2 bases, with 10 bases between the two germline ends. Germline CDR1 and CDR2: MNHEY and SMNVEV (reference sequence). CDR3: CASSETTTYEQYF. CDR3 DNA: TGTGCCAGCAGTGAGACAACGACCTACGAGCAGTACTTC.

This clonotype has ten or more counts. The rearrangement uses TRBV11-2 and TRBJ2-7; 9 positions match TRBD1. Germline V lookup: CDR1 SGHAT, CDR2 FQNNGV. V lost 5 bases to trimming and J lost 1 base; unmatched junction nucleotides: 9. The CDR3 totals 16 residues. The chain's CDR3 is CASSIQGTGHSYEQYF. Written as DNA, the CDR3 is TGTGCCAGCAGCATCCAGGGGACAGGGCATTCCTACGAGCAGTACTTC.

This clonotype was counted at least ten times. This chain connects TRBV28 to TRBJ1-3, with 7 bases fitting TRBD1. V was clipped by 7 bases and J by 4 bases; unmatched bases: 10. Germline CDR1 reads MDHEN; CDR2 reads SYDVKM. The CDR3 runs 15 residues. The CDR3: CASIGYGQEGNTIYF. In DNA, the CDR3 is TGTGCCAGCATAGGATACGGACAGGAGGGAAACACCATATATTTT.

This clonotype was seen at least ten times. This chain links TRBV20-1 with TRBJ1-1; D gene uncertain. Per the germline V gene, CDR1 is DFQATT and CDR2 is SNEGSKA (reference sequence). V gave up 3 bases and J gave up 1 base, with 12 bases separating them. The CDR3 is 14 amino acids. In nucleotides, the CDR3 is TGCAGTGCTAGTGGAGGGCTCGGGAACACTGAAGCTTTCTTT. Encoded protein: CSASGGLGNTEAFF.

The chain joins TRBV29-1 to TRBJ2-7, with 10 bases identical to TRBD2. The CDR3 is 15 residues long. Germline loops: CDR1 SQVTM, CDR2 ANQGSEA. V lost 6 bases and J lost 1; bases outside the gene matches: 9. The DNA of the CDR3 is TGCAGCGTCTCCCCCGGGACTAGCGTTTCCTACGAGCAGTACTTC. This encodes CSVSPGTSVSYEQYF.

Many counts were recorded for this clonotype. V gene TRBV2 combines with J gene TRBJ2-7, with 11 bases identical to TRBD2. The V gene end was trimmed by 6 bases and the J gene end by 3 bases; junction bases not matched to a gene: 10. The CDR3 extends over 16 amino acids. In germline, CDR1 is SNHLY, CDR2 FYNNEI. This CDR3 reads CASSQDVGLAVYEQYF. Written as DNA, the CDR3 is TGTGCCAGCAGCCAAGATGTGGGACTAGCGGTCTACGAGCAGTACTTC. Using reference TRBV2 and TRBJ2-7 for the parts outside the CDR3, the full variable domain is EPEVTQTPSHQVTQMGQEVILRCVPISNHLYFYWYRQILGQKVEFLVSFYNNEISEKSEIFDDQFSVERPDGSNFTLKIRSTKLEDSAMYFCASSQDVGLAVYEQYFGPGTRLTVT.

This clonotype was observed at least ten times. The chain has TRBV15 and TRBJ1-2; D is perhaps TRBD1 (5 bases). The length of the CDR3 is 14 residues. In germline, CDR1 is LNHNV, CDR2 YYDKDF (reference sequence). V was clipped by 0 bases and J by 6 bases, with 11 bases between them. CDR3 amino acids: CATSRDAGPHGYTF. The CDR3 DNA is TGTGCCACCAGCAGAGACGCGGGGCCCCATGGCTACACCTTC.

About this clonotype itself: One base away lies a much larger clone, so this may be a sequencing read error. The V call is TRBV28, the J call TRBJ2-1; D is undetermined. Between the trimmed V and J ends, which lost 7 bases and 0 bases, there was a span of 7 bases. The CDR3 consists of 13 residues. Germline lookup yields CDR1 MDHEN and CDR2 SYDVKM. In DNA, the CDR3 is TGTGCCAGCATGGCGCGCTCCTACAATGAGCAGTTCTTC. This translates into CASMARSYNEQFF. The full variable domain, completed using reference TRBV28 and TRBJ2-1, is DVKVTQSSRYLVKRTGEKVFLECVQDMDHENMFWYRQDPGLGLRLIYFSYDVKMKEKGDIPEGYSVSREKKERFSLILESASTNQTSMYLCASMARSYNEQFFGPGTRLTVL.

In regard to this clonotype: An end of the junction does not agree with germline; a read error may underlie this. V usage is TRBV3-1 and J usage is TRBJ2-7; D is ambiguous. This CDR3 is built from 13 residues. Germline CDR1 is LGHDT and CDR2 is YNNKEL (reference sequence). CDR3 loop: CASSQDPSSGYCF. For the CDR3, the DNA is TGTGCCAGCAGCCAAGATCCCTCCTCAGGTTATTGCTTC.

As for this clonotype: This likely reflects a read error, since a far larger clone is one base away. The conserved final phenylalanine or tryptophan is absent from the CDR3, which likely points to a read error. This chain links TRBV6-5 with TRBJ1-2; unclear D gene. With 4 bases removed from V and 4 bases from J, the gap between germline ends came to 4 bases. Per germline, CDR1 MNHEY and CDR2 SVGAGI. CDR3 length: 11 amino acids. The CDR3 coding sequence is TGTGCCAGCAGTTCCATCTATGGCTACACCCTC. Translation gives CASSSIYGYTL.

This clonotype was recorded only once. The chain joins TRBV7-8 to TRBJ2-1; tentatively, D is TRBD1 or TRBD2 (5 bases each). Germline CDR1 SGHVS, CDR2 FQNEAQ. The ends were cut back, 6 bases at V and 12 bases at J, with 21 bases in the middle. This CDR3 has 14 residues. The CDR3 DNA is TGTGCCAGCAGGACTGAGGGGATGAGTGGGGGGCAGTTCTTC. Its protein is CASRTEGMSGGQFF.

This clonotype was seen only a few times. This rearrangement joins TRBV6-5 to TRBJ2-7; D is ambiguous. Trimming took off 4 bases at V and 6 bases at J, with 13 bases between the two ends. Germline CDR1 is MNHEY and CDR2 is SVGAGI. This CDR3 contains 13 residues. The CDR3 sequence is CASSSTLTSEQYF. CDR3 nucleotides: TGTGCCAGCAGTTCAACCCTCACTTCCGAGCAGTACTTC.

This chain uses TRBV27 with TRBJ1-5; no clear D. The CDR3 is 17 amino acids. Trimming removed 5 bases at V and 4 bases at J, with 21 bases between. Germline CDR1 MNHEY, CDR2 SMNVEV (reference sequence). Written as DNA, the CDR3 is TGTGCCAGCAGTCCCCTCCCAGGAATAGTTGTGAATCAGCCCCAGCATTTT. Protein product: CASSPLPGIVVNQPQHF.

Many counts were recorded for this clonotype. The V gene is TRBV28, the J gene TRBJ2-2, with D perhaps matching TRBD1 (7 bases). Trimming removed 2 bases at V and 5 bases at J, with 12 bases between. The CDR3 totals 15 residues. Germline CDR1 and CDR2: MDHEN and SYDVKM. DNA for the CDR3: TGTGCCAGCAGTTTAGGAGGGACAGTAACCGGGGAGCTGTTTTTT. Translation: CASSLGGTVTGELFF.

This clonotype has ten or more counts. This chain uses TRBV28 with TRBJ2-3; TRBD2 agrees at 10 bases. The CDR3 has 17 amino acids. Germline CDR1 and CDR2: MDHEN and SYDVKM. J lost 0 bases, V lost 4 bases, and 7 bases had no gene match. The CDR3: CASSYLTSGSSTDTQYF. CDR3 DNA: TGTGCCAGCAGTTATCTGACTAGCGGGTCGAGCACAGATACGCAGTATTTT.

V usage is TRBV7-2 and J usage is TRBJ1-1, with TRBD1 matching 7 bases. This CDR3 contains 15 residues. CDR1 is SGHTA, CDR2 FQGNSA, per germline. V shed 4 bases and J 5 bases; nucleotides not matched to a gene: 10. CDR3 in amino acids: CASSSRWAGGTEAFF. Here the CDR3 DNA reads TGTGCCAGCAGCTCACGGTGGGCAGGGGGAACTGAAGCTTTCTTT.

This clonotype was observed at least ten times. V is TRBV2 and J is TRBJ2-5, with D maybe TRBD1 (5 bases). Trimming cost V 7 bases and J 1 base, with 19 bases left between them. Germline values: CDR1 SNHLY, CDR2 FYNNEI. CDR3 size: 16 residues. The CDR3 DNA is TGTGCCAGCACGGGTGGGGCAGGCAATCCCCAAGAGACCCAGTACTTC. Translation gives CASTGGAGNPQETQYF.